This T cell receptor beta chain was captured in a study of regulatory T cells in long-lasting Graves disease (dated by TCRdb to the early 2020s). With regard to the full study: Patients with newly diagnosed Graves' disease had been on antithyroid drugs for under 3 months. Peripheral blood TCR sequencing and RNA sequencing compared persistent Graves' disease patients with newly diagnosed Graves' disease patients. The study was conducted in China and was registered as a clinical trial. A total of some 35 samples underwent TCR sequencing, from roughly 13 patients with persistent Graves' disease and some 20 patients with newly diagnosed Graves' disease.

The method behind the library was multiplex PCR. Sequencing took place on an Illumina HiSeq 4000. To build TCR beta libraries, CDR3 regions were amplified by Arm-PCR using iRepertoire HTBI primers. PCR products were gel purified before sequencing. As for the original processing: Gene usage analysis of CDR3 amino acid clonotypes relied on the approximately 68 TRBV and 12 to 15 TRBJ segments identified across samples. COPE and FqMerger were used to merge the filtered high-quality paired reads into contigs. BLAST was used to align contigs to the IMGT TRBV, TRBD and TRBJ reference genes, and CDR3 was defined following IMGT. Any clonotype with a frequency above 0.1% was counted as a highly expanded clone. Repertoire diversity was measured by Shannon entropy, and V-J evenness by the Gini coefficient. A clonotype was considered public if more than one individual shared it. The raw public reads went through TCRdb reprocessing: fastp at Q25, MiXCR clone calling, in-frame beta chains kept. All rows with the same CDR3 protein become a single entry with the most common DNA and genes. TCRdb, rather than the study authors, made the V and J calls. The sample data list about 200,000 distinct CDR3 sequences, and about a sixth of these were observed just once. In total, the top ten clones hold around 20% of the sample.

The time point label, as the study defines it: newly diagnosed GD, antithyroid drugs for less than 3 months. For both TCR sequencing and RNA sequencing, RNA was extracted from PBMCs using TRIzol. The diagnosis of Graves' disease followed American Thyroid Association guidelines. Recruitment of patients was carried out at an endocrinology department in Xi'an, China. Each patient gave about 8.1 milliliters of peripheral blood, collected in an EDTA anticoagulant tube. Ficoll Paque Plus density gradient separation was used to isolate PBMCs, and no additional T cell sorting was done. An Agilent 2100 Bioanalyzer and agarose gel were used to check RNA quality, while a NanoDrop 2000 measured RNA concentration. Points the paper makes about the study in general: Only the TCR beta chain was sequenced and analyzed. A larger number of public clonotypes was shared among persistent patients (approximately 3,000) than among newly diagnosed patients (around 970). Persistent Graves' disease patients showed lower TCR Shannon entropy and fewer highly expanded clones than newly diagnosed patients, suggesting clonal expansion. Peripheral blood alone was examined, since thyroid tissue, which constituted the primary lesion, could not be accessed. The authors acknowledged the small sample size as a limitation that may reduce accuracy. TRBV28, TRBJ1-2 and TRBJ2-5 were preferentially used in persistent disease, while TRBV20-1 and TRBJ2-1 were favored in newly diagnosed disease.

V gives up 6 bases and J gives up 0 bases, and the segment between their germline ends measures 2 bases. Spanning cysteine to phenylalanine, the CDR3 consists of 11 amino acids. Only the CDR3 DNA is retained, 33 bases long and in frame from the first base. The germline V gene (reference sequence) supplies CDR1 LNHNV and CDR2 YYDKDF. This clonotype was seen at least ten times. Its binding antigen is unknown. Within one base of it there is no much larger clone, and no base qualities were kept. Rearrangement joined TRBV15 to TRBJ2-5; the D gene cannot be named for sure. The clonotype comes from a female donor with Graves disease. Material: peripheral blood mononuclear cells (PBMCs), obtained at new diagnosis, from a patient treated with antithyroid drugs. The sequenced DNA: TGTGCCACCAGAAACCAAGAGACCCAGTACTTC. Translated, this is CATRNQETQYF. With the portions outside the CDR3 filled from the reference TRBV15 and TRBJ2-5 genes, the complete variable region becomes DAMVIQNPRYQVTQFGKPVTLSCSQTLNHNVMYWYQQKSSQAPKLLFHYYDKDFNNEADTPDNFQSRRPNTSFCFLDIRSPGLGDTAMYLCATRNQETQYFGPGTRLLVL.